This section outlines one TCR beta chain sequence together with its context. The antigen remains undetermined. This entry is derived from a study of CXCR3-negative and CXCR3-positive naive CD8 T cells. Study results and caveats: Naive CXCR3-positive cells had TRB CDR3s more hydrophobic than those of CXCR3-negative naive cells. Naive CXCR3-positive and CXCR3-negative cells shared similar TRBV-TRBJ usage, unlike memory cells.

The CDR3 runs 16 residues. In germline, CDR1 is GTSNPN, CDR2 SVGIG (reference sequence). CD45RO-CCR7+CD27+CD95- characterized naive CD8+ T cells. The study made its TRB cDNA libraries by 5' RACE, adding UMI labels. From its re-call of the 5' RACE reads, TCRdb lists each CDR3 protein once, without DNA. The repertoire table contains around 120,000 distinct CDR3 sequences. The chain is built from TRBV30 and TRBJ2-3; checking the TCRdb D call of TRBD1 is not possible without DNA. Specimen: naive CXCR3+ CD8+ T cells from blood. The subset is: CD45RO-CCR7+CD27+CD95- naive CD8+ T cells expressing CXCR3 (TNR3+). The clonotype comes from a human donor in good health. Some clones in this sample may be carry-over from other donors' samples. The CDR3: CAWSPGTATSTDTQYF.